The source of this T cell receptor beta chain is a study of shared clonotypes between healthy human individuals. General observations from the study: Among the subsets, naive ones generally showed larger estimated richness than memory ones. Clonotype sharing among the donors was expected to vary with sequencing depth. Naive CD4 clonotypes were shared across a handful of donors at roughly 5.3%.

A note on this clone: Its specificity is not known.

The CDR3 length is 18 residues. Germline V gene lookup returns CDR1 SGHAT and CDR2 FQNNGV. After removal of 3 bases from V and 0 bases from J, the junction contained 13 bases not matched to a gene. Profiled with immunoSEQ multiplex PCR; TCRdb holds only in-frame clones, not every one. This sample carries around 700,000 clones, about two thirds of them seen once, and the ten largest clones take about 1.7%. V is TRBV11-2 and J is TRBJ2-7, with 8 bases identical to TRBD2. The sample was memory CD4+ T cells sorted from blood. Subset noted: CD45RA-negative fraction. This clonotype was obtained from a woman under 40 in good health. The CDR3 DNA reads as TGTGCCAGCAGCTTCGGACTAGCTTCACAGTCTAGCTCCTACGAGCAGTACTTC. Translated: CASSFGLASQSSSYEQYF.